This T cell receptor (beta chain) is drawn from a study of cytomegalovirus exposure and HLA in healthy donors. The CDR3 runs to 17 residues. The J segment lost 2 bases and the V segment lost 0 bases, leaving 6 bases of the junction unmatched. Germline V gene sequence: CDR1 GTSNPN, CDR2 SVGIG (reference sequence). In its sample, this clone was seen once. Healthy people donating bone marrow made up the donors. The primer mix had 60 Vbeta and 13 Jbeta primers. Here immunoSEQ multiplex PCR was the method, and the copy in TCRdb shows in-frame clones only, minus some. The sample shows about 200,000 clones, about 74% of them seen only once.

The TCR originated in a man aged 40-50 years in good health and CMV-seronegative. The chain combines TRBV30 with TRBJ2-3; 12 bases line up with TRBD2. Specimen: PBMCs. The CDR3 reads CAWSVARTSGATDTQYF. The CDR3 DNA is TGTGCCTGGAGTGTTGCCCGGACTAGCGGGGCCACAGATACGCAGTATTTT.